The clone carrying this T cell receptor (beta chain) occurred a few times. The data belong to a study of blood T cells in healthy people across ages. Study-wide background: With template switching, about one barcoded beta molecule was captured per two T cells.

PCR was performed a second time for about 7 to 11 cycles using a sample-barcoded 5' primer and a J-beta primer mix. Each CDR3 protein gets one entry after TCRdb re-called the 5' RACE reads with MiXCR. This sample has some 900,000 distinct CDR3 sequences, with about 44% found just once. This TCR was sampled from a man younger than 45 in good health. Sequencing was carried out using blood.

The chain's CDR3 is CASSLIQPYEQYF. The CDR3 region has the DNA TGTGCCAGCAGCTTAATCCAGCCCTACGAGCAGTACTTC. The chain couples TRBV7-9 to TRBJ2-7; the D is unclear. Between the trimmed V and J ends, which lost 2 bases and 2 bases, there was a span of 7 bases. Germline assignment: CDR1 SEHNR and CDR2 FQNEAQ (reference sequence). The CDR3 is 13 residues long. Using reference TRBV7-9 and TRBJ2-7 for the parts outside the CDR3, the full variable domain is DTGVSQNPRHKITKRGQNVTFRCDPISEHNRLYWYRQTLGQGPEFLTYFQNEAQLEKSRLLSDRFSAERPKGSFSTLEIQRTEQGDSAMYLCASSLIQPYEQYFGPGTRLTVT.